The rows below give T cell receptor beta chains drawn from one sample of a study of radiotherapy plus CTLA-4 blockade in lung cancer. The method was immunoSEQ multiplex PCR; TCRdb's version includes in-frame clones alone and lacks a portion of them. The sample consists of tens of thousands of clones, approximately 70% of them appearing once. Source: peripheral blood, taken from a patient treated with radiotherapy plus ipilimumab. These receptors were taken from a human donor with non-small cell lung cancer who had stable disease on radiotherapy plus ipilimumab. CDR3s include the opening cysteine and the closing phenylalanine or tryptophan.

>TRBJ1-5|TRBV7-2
CASKLDSNQPQHF
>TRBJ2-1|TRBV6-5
CASSPGTSGTNEQFF
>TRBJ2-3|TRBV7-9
CASSQRLAATDTQYF
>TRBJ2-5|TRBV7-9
CASTVSGLAGSETQYF
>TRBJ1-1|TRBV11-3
CASSTGTEGTEAFF
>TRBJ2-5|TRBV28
CASRLDRGRETQYF
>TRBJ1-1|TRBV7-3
CASSQQGEGAEAFF
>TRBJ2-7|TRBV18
CASSPARSYEQYF
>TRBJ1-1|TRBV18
CASSPSGRTEAFF
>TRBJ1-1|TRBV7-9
CASSLGAFGDRGNTEAFF
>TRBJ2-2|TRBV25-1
CASSSGPDTGELFF
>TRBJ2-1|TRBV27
CASSPRAGGNEQFF
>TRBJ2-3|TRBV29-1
CSVEDKGDWRHF
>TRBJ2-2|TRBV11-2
CASSLMTGSVAGELFF
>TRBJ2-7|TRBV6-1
CASTPDGIGAYEQYF
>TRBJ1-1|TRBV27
CASSYRAYGTEAFF
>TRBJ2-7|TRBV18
CASSSRSGVEYF
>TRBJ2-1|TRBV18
CASSPLGVAGSYNEQFF
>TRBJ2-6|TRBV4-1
CASSQGDLGYNVLTF
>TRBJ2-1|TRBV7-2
CASSLSSGGTYNEQFF
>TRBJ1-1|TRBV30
CAWRIGTEAFF
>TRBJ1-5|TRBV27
CASRGMKLNQPQHF
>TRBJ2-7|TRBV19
CASSTAVWYEQYF
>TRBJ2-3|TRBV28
CASSNPSRTQYF
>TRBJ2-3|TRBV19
CASSIDRARTDTQYF
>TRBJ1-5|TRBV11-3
CASAGGSNQPQHF
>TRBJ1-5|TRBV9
CASSVGDSNQPQHF
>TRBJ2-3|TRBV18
CASSPGLAGVGRGDTQYF
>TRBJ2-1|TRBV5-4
CASVPRGLAGGSSYNEQFF
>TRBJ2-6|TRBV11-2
CASSDGSKQQSRANVLTF
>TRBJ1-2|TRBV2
CASSVRDIYGYTF
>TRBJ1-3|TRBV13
CASSLARWSGSGNTIYF
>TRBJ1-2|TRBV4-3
CASSQDRMAGFVWDGYTF
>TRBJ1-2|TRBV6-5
CATRDDGGPSYGYTF
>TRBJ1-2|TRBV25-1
CASSQQGAHGYTF
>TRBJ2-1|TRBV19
CASNPPGSGKYNEQFF
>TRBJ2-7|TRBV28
CASSDTYEQYF
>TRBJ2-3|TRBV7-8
CASSLVRVADTDTQYF
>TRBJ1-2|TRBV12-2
CASRLAKNRDQDYGYTF
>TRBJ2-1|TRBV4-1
CASSQDLLRGYNEQFF
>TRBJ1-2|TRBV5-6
CASSLGQGNYGYTF
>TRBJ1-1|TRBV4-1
CASSQDFSGEAFF
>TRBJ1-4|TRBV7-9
CASSLAGSRANEKLFF